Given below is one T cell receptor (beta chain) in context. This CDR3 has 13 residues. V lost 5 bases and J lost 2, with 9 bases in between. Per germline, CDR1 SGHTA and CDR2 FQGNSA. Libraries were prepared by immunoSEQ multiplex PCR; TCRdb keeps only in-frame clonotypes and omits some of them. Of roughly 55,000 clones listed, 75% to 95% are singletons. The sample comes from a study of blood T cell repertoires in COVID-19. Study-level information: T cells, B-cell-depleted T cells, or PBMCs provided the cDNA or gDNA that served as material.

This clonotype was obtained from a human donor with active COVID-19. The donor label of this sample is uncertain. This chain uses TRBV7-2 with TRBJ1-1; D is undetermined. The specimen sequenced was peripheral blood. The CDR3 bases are TGTGCCAGCAGCGACGGGTCTAACACTGAAGCTTTCTTT. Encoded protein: CASSDGSNTEAFF.